The clone carrying this T cell receptor (beta chain) appeared a few times. Its specificity is unknown. The data originate from a study of CD8 T cells in ankylosing spondylitis. CDR3 length: 16 amino acids. Looked up from germline, CDR1 is SGHVT and CDR2 is SQSDAQ. Trimming stripped 4 bases from V and 3 bases from J, with 18 bases between. Regarding the study as a whole: The authors reported significant enrichment of disease-linked clones in matched ankylosing spondylitis synovial fluid. Clones linked to disease, bearing a CD8+ phenotype, were relatively rare in peripheral blood. Earlier authors reported some of these motif variants in reactive arthritis synovial fluid and blood.

Libraries of TCR beta came from quantitative 5'-RACE with molecular barcodes. TCRdb independently ran MiXCR on the 5' RACE reads; one entry per CDR3 protein. The repertoire includes around 340,000 distinct CDR3 sequences, roughly 20% of them detected once, and about an eighth sits in the top ten. The sequenced sample consisted of blood, either unsorted or a sorted T cell fraction (not recorded which). The V and J genes are TRBV7-4 and TRBJ1-1, with D maybe TRBD1 (6 bases). The clonotype originates from a male donor with ankylosing spondylitis or in good health (not recorded which). The CDR3 sequence: CASSSPGDRCDTEAFF. CDR3 DNA sequence: TGTGCCAGCAGCTCCCCAGGGGATAGGTGTGACACTGAAGCTTTCTTT.